Listed below are T cell receptor beta chains from one sample, sequenced in a study of T cell responses to AZD1222 COVID-19 vaccine. Only in-frame clones appear in the TCRdb table, and some are missing; sequencing was by immunoSEQ multiplex PCR. The table has roughly 140,000 clones, about 89% seen once. Source: peripheral blood, taken on day 0 of MenACWY control vaccination. The receptors shown here come from an adult in good health. Both conserved end residues are part of each CDR3. The D gene is left open where the match is weak. The size entry is marked missing in some rows and otherwise reads once, few, many or a size class.

V gene: TRBV7-9
J gene: TRBJ2-1
D gene: NA
clone size: NA
CDR3 length: 15
CDR3 DNA: TGTGCCAGCAGCTTACGGGGACAAATCTACAATGAGCAGTTCTTC
CDR3 protein: CASSLRGQIYNEQFF

V gene: TRBV7-8
J gene: TRBJ1-1
D gene: NA
clone size: once
CDR3 length: 11
CDR3 DNA: TGTGCCAGCAGGGTTACAGATGAAGCTTTCTTT
CDR3 protein: CASRVTDEAFF

V gene: TRBV6-1
J gene: TRBJ1-3
D gene: NA
clone size: NA
CDR3 length: 15
CDR3 DNA: TGTGCCAGCAGTGATCAAGGGGCCGTTGGAAACACCATATATTTT
CDR3 protein: CASSDQGAVGNTIYF

V gene: TRBV6-6
J gene: TRBJ1-1
D gene: NA
clone size: NA
CDR3 length: 15
CDR3 DNA: TGTGCCAGCAGTTACCCCGGGGGAGCGAACACTGAAGCTTTCTTT
CDR3 protein: CASSYPGGANTEAFF

V gene: TRBV24-1
J gene: TRBJ2-3
D gene: NA
clone size: NA
CDR3 length: 15
CDR3 DNA: TGTGCCACCAGTGATAGGGGGAGCCAGAGAGATACGCAGTATTTT
CDR3 protein: CATSDRGSQRDTQYF

V gene: TRBV7-9
J gene: TRBJ2-1
D gene: NA
clone size: NA
CDR3 length: 17
CDR3 DNA: TGTGCCAGCAGCCCTCGCGGAGCGGGACACTCCTACAATGAGCAGTTCTTC
CDR3 protein: CASSPRGAGHSYNEQFF

V gene: TRBV19
J gene: TRBJ2-5
D gene: NA
clone size: NA
CDR3 length: 14
CDR3 DNA: TGTGCCAGTAGTATAGGCGAGGGTTGGGAGACCCAGTACTTC
CDR3 protein: CASSIGEGWETQYF

V gene: TRBV2
J gene: TRBJ2-1
D gene: TRBD2
clone size: NA
CDR3 length: 13
CDR3 DNA: TGTGCCAGCAGCCCGACTAGCGGGTCTGAGCAGTTCTTC
CDR3 protein: CASSPTSGSEQFF

V gene: TRBV5-4
J gene: TRBJ1-1
D gene: TRBD1
clone size: NA
CDR3 length: 15
CDR3 DNA: TGTGCCAGCAGCTCCTGGACAGGGGGGAACACTGAAGCTTTCTTT
CDR3 protein: CASSSWTGGNTEAFF

V gene: TRBV7-2
J gene: TRBJ2-5
D gene: NA
clone size: NA
CDR3 length: 14
CDR3 DNA: TGTGCCAGCAGCTTAGGACCCACTGGAGAGACCCAGTACTTC
CDR3 protein: CASSLGPTGETQYF

V gene: TRBV19
J gene: TRBJ2-3
D gene: NA
clone size: NA
CDR3 length: 14
CDR3 DNA: TGTGCCACCCGGTCGAGGACTAGCACAGATACGCAGTATTTT
CDR3 protein: CATRSRTSTDTQYF

V gene: TRBV27
J gene: TRBJ1-1
D gene: NA
clone size: NA
CDR3 length: 16
CDR3 DNA: TGTGCCAGCAGTCCCGCATCGGTTAGGCGGATCACTGAAGCTTTCTTT
CDR3 protein: CASSPASVRRITEAFF

V gene: TRBV20-1
J gene: TRBJ2-7
D gene: TRBD2
clone size: NA
CDR3 length: 15
CDR3 DNA: TGCAGTGCTAGTCCCCGGACTAGCGGGAGCTCAGGGCAGTACTTC
CDR3 protein: CSASPRTSGSSGQYF

V gene: TRBV6-6
J gene: TRBJ2-3
D gene: NA
clone size: NA
CDR3 length: 16
CDR3 DNA: TGTGCCAGCAGTTATGGGGAGTCGTGGAGTACAGATACGCAGTATTTT
CDR3 protein: CASSYGESWSTDTQYF

V gene: TRBV5-4
J gene: TRBJ1-3
D gene: NA
clone size: NA
CDR3 length: 13
CDR3 DNA: TGTGCCAGCAGCTTGGCTGTAGGAAACACCATATATTTT
CDR3 protein: CASSLAVGNTIYF

V gene: TRBV30
J gene: TRBJ2-6
D gene: TRBD1
clone size: NA
CDR3 length: 18
CDR3 DNA: TGTGCCTGGCTAGCTTGGGACAGGTTTAGGTCTGGGGCCAACGTCCTGACTTTC
CDR3 protein: CAWLAWDRFRSGANVLTF

V gene: TRBV19
J gene: TRBJ2-3
D gene: TRBD2
clone size: NA
CDR3 length: 21
CDR3 DNA: TGTGCCAGTAGTATAGATAACTGGCGGCTAGCGGGGGGGGAAAGCACAGATACGCAGTATTTT
CDR3 protein: CASSIDNWRLAGGESTDTQYF

V gene: TRBV7-9
J gene: TRBJ1-4
D gene: NA
clone size: NA
CDR3 length: 10
CDR3 DNA: TGTGCCAGTCGAGGTGAAAAACTGTTTTTT
CDR3 protein: CASRGEKLFF

V gene: TRBV6-5
J gene: TRBJ1-5
D gene: NA
clone size: NA
CDR3 length: 13
CDR3 DNA: TGTGCCAGCAGGGCAGTTATCGCCGCACCCCAGCATTTT
CDR3 protein: CASRAVIAAPQHF

V gene: TRBV29-1
J gene: TRBJ2-1
D gene: TRBD2
clone size: NA
CDR3 length: 14
CDR3 DNA: TGCAGCGTTTCAGCGGGAGGGCGGTACAATGAGCAGTTCTTC
CDR3 protein: CSVSAGGRYNEQFF

V gene: TRBV2
J gene: TRBJ1-2
D gene: NA
clone size: NA
CDR3 length: 13
CDR3 DNA: TGTGCCAGCGTAGGCGCCACTAACTATGGCTACACCTTC
CDR3 protein: CASVGATNYGYTF

V gene: TRBV5-1
J gene: TRBJ1-5
D gene: TRBD1
clone size: once
CDR3 length: 15
CDR3 DNA: TGCGCCAGCAGCTCCGCCGGGACAGGGAATCAGCCCCAGCATTTT
CDR3 protein: CASSSAGTGNQPQHF

V gene: TRBV6-5
J gene: TRBJ2-1
D gene: NA
clone size: NA
CDR3 length: 13
CDR3 DNA: TGTGCCAGCCGGACCGACAGACTCAATGAGCAGTTCTTC
CDR3 protein: CASRTDRLNEQFF

V gene: TRBV30
J gene: TRBJ2-7
D gene: NA
clone size: NA
CDR3 length: 14
CDR3 DNA: TGTGCCTGGAGCACTCGGAGGGCTACCTACGAGCAGTACTTC
CDR3 protein: CAWSTRRATYEQYF

V gene: TRBV19
J gene: TRBJ2-1
D gene: NA
clone size: NA
CDR3 length: 13
CDR3 DNA: TGTGCCAGTAATGACAGGTTCTACAATGAGCAGTTCTTC
CDR3 protein: CASNDRFYNEQFF

V gene: TRBV9
J gene: TRBJ1-6
D gene: NA
clone size: few
CDR3 length: 15
CDR3 DNA: TGTGCCAGCAGCGTAACGGGGGCGCAGAATTCACCCCTCCACTTT
CDR3 protein: CASSVTGAQNSPLHF

V gene: TRBV4-1
J gene: TRBJ2-7
D gene: NA
clone size: NA
CDR3 length: 18
CDR3 DNA: TGCGCCAGCAGCCCGTCAAGGGGGACCGGTGGGGTGTTCTACGAGCAGTACTTC
CDR3 protein: CASSPSRGTGGVFYEQYF

V gene: TRBV27
J gene: TRBJ1-2
D gene: TRBD1
clone size: NA
CDR3 length: 16
CDR3 DNA: TGTGCCAGCAGTCCCGGGACAGGGGGCAAAAACTATGGCTACACCTTC
CDR3 protein: CASSPGTGGKNYGYTF

V gene: TRBV3-1/TRBV3-2
J gene: TRBJ2-7
D gene: NA
clone size: once
CDR3 length: 14
CDR3 DNA: TGTGCCAGCAGCCACCAGGGACTGGACTACGAGCAGTACTTC
CDR3 protein: CASSHQGLDYEQYF

V gene: TRBV5-1
J gene: TRBJ2-2
D gene: NA
clone size: NA
CDR3 length: 19
CDR3 DNA: TGCGCCAGCACTCCAGAGAATTTAGTACAGGTAAACCGGCCCGGGGAGCTGTTTTTT
CDR3 protein: CASTPENLVQVNRPGELFF

V gene: TRBV10-3
J gene: TRBJ1-3
D gene: TRBD1
clone size: NA
CDR3 length: 13
CDR3 DNA: TGTGCCATCAGTACGCAGGGGGAAAACACCATATATTTT
CDR3 protein: CAISTQGENTIYF

V gene: TRBV3-1/TRBV3-2
J gene: TRBJ1-6
D gene: TRBD1
clone size: NA
CDR3 length: 15
CDR3 DNA: TGTGCCAGCACAGGGACAGGCGACTATAATTCACCCCTCCACTTT
CDR3 protein: CASTGTGDYNSPLHF

V gene: TRBV30
J gene: TRBJ1-5
D gene: NA
clone size: NA
CDR3 length: 14
CDR3 DNA: TGTGCCTGGAGAGGCACGGGCGGCGGACAGCCCCAGCATTTT
CDR3 protein: CAWRGTGGGQPQHF

V gene: TRBV6-5
J gene: TRBJ2-5
D gene: NA
clone size: NA
CDR3 length: 13
CDR3 DNA: TGTGCCAGCAGTAGTCAGCCAAGGGAGACCCAGTACTTC
CDR3 protein: CASSSQPRETQYF

V gene: TRBV11-2
J gene: TRBJ1-2
D gene: TRBD1
clone size: NA
CDR3 length: 16
CDR3 DNA: TGTGCCAGCAGCTTGTTGGGACAGGGGTGGAACTATGGCTACACCTTC
CDR3 protein: CASSLLGQGWNYGYTF

V gene: TRBV7-3
J gene: TRBJ2-6
D gene: NA
clone size: NA
CDR3 length: 17
CDR3 DNA: TGTGCCAGCAGCCTCCGGGGACGCCCCTCTGGGGCCAACGTCCTGACTTTC
CDR3 protein: CASSLRGRPSGANVLTF

V gene: TRBV7-2
J gene: TRBJ1-1
D gene: NA
clone size: NA
CDR3 length: 16
CDR3 DNA: TGTGCCAGCAGCTTAGTAGGGGGGGCCGCGAACACTGAAGCTTTCTTT
CDR3 protein: CASSLVGGAANTEAFF

V gene: TRBV9
J gene: TRBJ1-6
D gene: TRBD1
clone size: NA
CDR3 length: 18
CDR3 DNA: TGTGCCAGCAGCACCCGACAACGGGAGACAGGGCGAACTTCCACCCTCCACTTT
CDR3 protein: CASSTRQRETGRTSTLHF

V gene: TRBV9
J gene: TRBJ2-1
D gene: TRBD2
clone size: NA
CDR3 length: 16
CDR3 DNA: TGTGCCAGCAGCCCAGAGGCTAGCGGGGCCCTGGGGGAGCAGTTCTTC
CDR3 protein: CASSPEASGALGEQFF

V gene: TRBV12-5
J gene: TRBJ1-1
D gene: NA
clone size: NA
CDR3 length: 15
CDR3 DNA: TGTGCTAGTGGTTTTACCGGGACCTTCGGCACTGAAGCTTTCTTT
CDR3 protein: CASGFTGTFGTEAFF

V gene: TRBV30
J gene: TRBJ1-1
D gene: TRBD1
clone size: NA
CDR3 length: 12
CDR3 DNA: TGTACTCGGGACAGGGGTGACACTGAAGCTTTCTTT
CDR3 protein: CTRDRGDTEAFF

V gene: TRBV6-4
J gene: TRBJ2-1
D gene: NA
clone size: many
CDR3 length: 15
CDR3 DNA: TGTGCCAGCAGCCGCGGGGGCGGGGATTACAATGAGCAGTTCTTC
CDR3 protein: CASSRGGGDYNEQFF

V gene: TRBV5-1
J gene: TRBJ2-3
D gene: NA
clone size: NA
CDR3 length: 15
CDR3 DNA: TGCGCCAGCAGCTTGCAGGGGATAAGCACAGATACGCAGTATTTT
CDR3 protein: CASSLQGISTDTQYF

V gene: TRBV30
J gene: TRBJ2-2
D gene: TRBD2
clone size: NA
CDR3 length: 17
CDR3 DNA: TGTGCCTGGAGTGCCTCCGGACTAGCGTCGAACACCGGGGAGCTGTTTTTT
CDR3 protein: CAWSASGLASNTGELFF

V gene: TRBV28
J gene: TRBJ2-7
D gene: TRBD1
clone size: NA
CDR3 length: 14
CDR3 DNA: TGTGCCAGCAGTTCGGGGGACAGGGGGTACGAGCAGTACTTC
CDR3 protein: CASSSGDRGYEQYF

V gene: TRBV5-5
J gene: TRBJ1-2
D gene: TRBD1
clone size: NA
CDR3 length: 14
CDR3 DNA: TGTGCCAGCAGCCCTGGACAGGGGACCTATGGCTACACCTTC
CDR3 protein: CASSPGQGTYGYTF

V gene: TRBV25-1
J gene: TRBJ2-1
D gene: TRBD2
clone size: NA
CDR3 length: 15
CDR3 DNA: TGTGCCAGCAGTGAGGGCGGGAGGGCCGGTAATGAGCAGTTCTTC
CDR3 protein: CASSEGGRAGNEQFF

V gene: TRBV24-1
J gene: TRBJ2-2
D gene: NA
clone size: NA
CDR3 length: 12
CDR3 DNA: TGTGCCACCAGCCTGAACACCGGGGAGCTGTTTTTT
CDR3 protein: CATSLNTGELFF

V gene: TRBV6-2/TRBV6-3
J gene: TRBJ1-1
D gene: NA
clone size: NA
CDR3 length: 15
CDR3 DNA: TGTGCCAGCAGTTACTCGCCCTTAATGAACACTGAAGCTTTCTTT
CDR3 protein: CASSYSPLMNTEAFF